This T cell receptor beta chain was observed in a study of T cell repertoires in cytomegalovirus infection. Across the study: As its CMV epitopes, the study selected recently identified HLA-C-restricted and well-studied HLA-B-restricted targets. General study points: HLA-C-restricted TCR beta clonotypes specific for CMV led the ex vivo response.

Using its own MiXCR run on the reads, TCRdb lists one record per CDR3 protein. The table has fewer than 900,000 distinct CDR3 sequences, 25% to 30% seen once. V gave up 4 bases and J gave up 3 bases, with 16 bases separating them. Per germline, CDR1 SNHLY and CDR2 FYNNEI. CDR3 length: 15 residues. On this clonotype: The antigen remains undetermined.

The V gene is TRBV2, the J gene TRBJ2-7, with a possible D match to TRBD2 (5 bases). This specimen consisted of cultured CD8+ T cells from PBMCs, obtained from culture after CMV antigen stimulation. The clonotype comes from a human donor in good health (CMV status not recorded). Some clones in this sample may be carry-over from other donors' samples. The CDR3 protein is CASSGEWAGSYEQYV. DNA for the CDR3: TGTGCCAGCAGTGGGGAGTGGGCAGGCAGCTACGAGCAGTACGTC.